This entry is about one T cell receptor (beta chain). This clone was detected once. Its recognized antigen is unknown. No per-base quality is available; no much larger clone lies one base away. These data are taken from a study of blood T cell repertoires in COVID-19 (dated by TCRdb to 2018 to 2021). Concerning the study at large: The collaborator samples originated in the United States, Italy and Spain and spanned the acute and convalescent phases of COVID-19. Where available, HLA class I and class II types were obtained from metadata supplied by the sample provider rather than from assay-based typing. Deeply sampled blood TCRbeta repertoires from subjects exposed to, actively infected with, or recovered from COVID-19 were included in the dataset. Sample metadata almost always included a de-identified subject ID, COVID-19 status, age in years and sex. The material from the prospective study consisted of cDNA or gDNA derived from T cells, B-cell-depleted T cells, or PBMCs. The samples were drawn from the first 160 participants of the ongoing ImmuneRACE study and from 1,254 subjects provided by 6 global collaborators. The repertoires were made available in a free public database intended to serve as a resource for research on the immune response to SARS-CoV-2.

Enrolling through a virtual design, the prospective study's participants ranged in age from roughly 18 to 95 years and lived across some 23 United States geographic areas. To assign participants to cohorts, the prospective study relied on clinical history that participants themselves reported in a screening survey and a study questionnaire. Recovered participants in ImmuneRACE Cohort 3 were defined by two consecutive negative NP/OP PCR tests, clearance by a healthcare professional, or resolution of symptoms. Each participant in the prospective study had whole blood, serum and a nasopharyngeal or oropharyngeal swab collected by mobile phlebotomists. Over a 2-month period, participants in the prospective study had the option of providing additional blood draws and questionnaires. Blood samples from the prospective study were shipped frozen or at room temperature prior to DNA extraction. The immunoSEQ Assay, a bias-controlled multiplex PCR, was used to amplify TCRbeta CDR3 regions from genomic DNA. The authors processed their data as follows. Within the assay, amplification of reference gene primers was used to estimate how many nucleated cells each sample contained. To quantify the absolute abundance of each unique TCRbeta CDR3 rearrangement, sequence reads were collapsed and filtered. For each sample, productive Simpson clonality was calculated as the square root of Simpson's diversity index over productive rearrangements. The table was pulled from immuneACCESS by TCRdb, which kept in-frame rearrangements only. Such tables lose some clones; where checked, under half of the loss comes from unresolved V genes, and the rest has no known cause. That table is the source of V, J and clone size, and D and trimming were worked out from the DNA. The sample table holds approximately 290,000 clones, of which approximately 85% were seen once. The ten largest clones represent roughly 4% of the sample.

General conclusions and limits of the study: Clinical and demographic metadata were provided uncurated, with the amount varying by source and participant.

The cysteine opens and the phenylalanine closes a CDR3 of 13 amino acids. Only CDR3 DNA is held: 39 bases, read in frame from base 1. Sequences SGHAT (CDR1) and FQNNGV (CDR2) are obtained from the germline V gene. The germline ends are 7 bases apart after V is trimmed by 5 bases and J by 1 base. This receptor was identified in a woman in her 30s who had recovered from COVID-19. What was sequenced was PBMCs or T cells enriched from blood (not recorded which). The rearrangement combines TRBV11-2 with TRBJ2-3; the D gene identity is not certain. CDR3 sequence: CASSPIRTDTQYF. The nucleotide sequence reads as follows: TGTGCCAGCAGCCCTATACGCACAGATACGCAGTATTTT.